Listed below are T cell receptor beta chains from one sample, sequenced in a study of blood T cell repertoires in COVID-19. This table comes from immunoSEQ multiplex PCR, and its TCRdb copy is limited to in-frame clones, with some not included. The data contain 70,000 to 95,000 clones, around 88% of them singletons. Sequencing was carried out using peripheral blood. The receptors originated from a woman aged 80 or over with acute or convalescent COVID-19. Both conserved end residues are part of each CDR3. Each record gives: V gene, J gene, clone size, D gene, CDR3 DNA, CDR3 protein. The D gene is left open where the match is weak. Size tells how often a clone was seen (once, few, many) or the class of an expanded clone, and some rows leave it out.

TRBV19	TRBJ2-2	.	TRBD2	TGTGCCAGTAGCCTAGCGGGAGGGACCACCACCGGGGAGCTGTTTTTT	CASSLAGGTTTGELFF
TRBV30	TRBJ2-7	.	TRBD2	TGTGCCTGGAGTCTAGCGGGGAGCTACGAGCAGTACTTC	CAWSLAGSYEQYF
TRBV7-6	TRBJ2-2	.	.	TGTGCCAGCAGCTTAGAAATCGACTTCACCGGGGAGCTGTTTTTT	CASSLEIDFTGELFF
TRBV5-1	TRBJ2-7	.	.	TGCGCCAGCAGCACAGACGGCGAGTACGAGCAGTACTTC	CASSTDGEYEQYF
TRBV2	TRBJ1-1	.	.	TGTGCCAGCAGGCAGGGAATGAACACTGAAGCTTTCTTT	CASRQGMNTEAFF
TRBV2	TRBJ1-2	.	.	TGTGCCAGCAGCGATGGACAGACTTACTATGGCTACACCTTC	CASSDGQTYYGYTF
TRBV5-6	TRBJ2-3	.	TRBD1	TGTGCCAGCAGCTTTCGGAGCGGACAGGCTAGCACAGATACGCAGTATTTT	CASSFRSGQASTDTQYF
TRBV24-1	TRBJ1-1	.	TRBD1	TGTGCCACCATGGACAGGGTGGGCACTGAAGCTTTCTTT	CATMDRVGTEAFF
TRBV6-2/TRBV6-3	TRBJ2-3	once	.	TGTGCCAGCAGTATGGAGAGAACAGATACGCAGTATTTT	CASSMERTDTQYF
TRBV7-2	TRBJ2-7	.	.	TGTGCCAGCAGCTCCTTCAAGGGGCCCTACGAGCAGTACTTC	CASSSFKGPYEQYF
TRBV6-7	TRBJ1-3	.	.	TGTGCCGTGGGGAGGGGGGTTCTCTCCGGAAACACCATATATTTT	CAVGRGVLSGNTIYF
TRBV19	TRBJ2-2	.	.	TGTGCCAGCGAGAATATCAGGGGAAACACCGGGGAGCTGTTTTTT	CASENIRGNTGELFF
TRBV7-2	TRBJ2-1	.	.	TGTGCCAGCAGCGGGGGGACTCCGTCGCAGTTCTTC	CASSGGTPSQFF
TRBV5-1	TRBJ1-3	.	TRBD1	TGCGCCAGCCATACGGGGGACAGCGGAAACACCATATATTTT	CASHTGDSGNTIYF
TRBV19	TRBJ1-1	.	TRBD1	TGTGCCAGTAGTATACAGGGGGCTTATACTGAAGCTTTCTTT	CASSIQGAYTEAFF
TRBV11-2	TRBJ1-5	.	.	TGTGCCAGCAGCTTAGAGGGGAGGGGGCCCCAGCATTTT	CASSLEGRGPQHF
TRBV27	TRBJ2-1	.	TRBD2	TGTGCCAGCAGCCGACGGACTAGCGCGGGGAAGGTCAATGAGCAGTTCTTC	CASSRRTSAGKVNEQFF
TRBV19	TRBJ1-5	.	.	TGTGCCAGTAGTATACGGGTAGGGGGTCAGCACAATCAGCCCCAGCATTTT	CASSIRVGGQHNQPQHF
TRBV6-5	TRBJ2-7	.	TRBD1	TGTGCCAGCAGACAAGGACAGGGCACCTACGAGCAGTACTTC	CASRQGQGTYEQYF
TRBV7-9	TRBJ1-1	.	TRBD1	TGTGCCAGCAGCCCGGACAGGGCCCTATCTCCTGAAGCTTTCTTT	CASSPDRALSPEAFF
TRBV3-1/TRBV3-2	TRBJ2-3	.	TRBD2	TGTGCCAGCAGTCCACAGTGGACTAGTACAGATACGCAGTATTTT	CASSPQWTSTDTQYF
TRBV5-5	TRBJ1-1	.	.	TGTGCCAGCAGCTTGGATGGGCTGATGAACACTGAAGCTTTCTTT	CASSLDGLMNTEAFF
TRBV27	TRBJ2-5	few	.	TGTGCCAGCAGCGGTACTGGAGAGACCCAGTACTTC	CASSGTGETQYF
TRBV29-1	TRBJ2-7	.	TRBD2	TGCAGCGTTGAAGGGCTAGCGGGGAGCTACGAGCAGTACTTC	CSVEGLAGSYEQYF
TRBV5-1	TRBJ2-2	.	.	TGCGCCAGCAGCTTTCGGCCCAGGGGGGCTGGTAGCGGTGCCGGGGAGCTGTTTTTT	CASSFRPRGAGSGAGELFF
TRBV6-4	TRBJ2-2	.	.	TGTGCCAGCAGTGATACAGGCACCGGGGAGCTGTTTTTT	CASSDTGTGELFF
TRBV6-6	TRBJ2-2	.	TRBD1	TGTGCCAGCAGTTACCGCAGGGGGCAGACCGGGGAGCTGTTTTTT	CASSYRRGQTGELFF
TRBV5-1	TRBJ1-5	.	TRBD1	TGCGCCAGCAGCTTGGGGACAGGGCCAAATCAGCCCCAGCATTTT	CASSLGTGPNQPQHF
TRBV4-1	TRBJ1-5	.	TRBD1	TGCGCCAGCAGTCTAGGGGGCGCGAATCAGCCCCAGCATTTT	CASSLGGANQPQHF
TRBV7-2	TRBJ1-2	.	.	TGTGCCAGCAGCTTAGTACACACGTCTAACTATGGCTACACCTTC	CASSLVHTSNYGYTF
TRBV5-4	TRBJ2-7	.	.	TGTGCCAGCAGGCGGGGCGACTCCTACGAGCAGTACTTC	CASRRGDSYEQYF
TRBV15	TRBJ2-2	.	TRBD1	TGTGCCACCAGCATCGGACAGGGGAGGTCCACCGGGGAGCTGTTTTTT	CATSIGQGRSTGELFF
TRBV9	TRBJ2-1	.	TRBD2	TGTGCCAGCAGCGAAAGGGGACTAGCGGGGCACACTAGCTCCTACAATGAGCAGTTCTTC	CASSERGLAGHTSSYNEQFF
TRBV2	TRBJ1-1	.	TRBD1	TGTGCCAGCACCAGGGACAGGGACACTGAAGCTTTCTTT	CASTRDRDTEAFF
TRBV19	TRBJ2-3	.	TRBD1	TGTGCCAGTAGTAACGGACAGGTCCCTAGCACAGATACGCAGTATTTT	CASSNGQVPSTDTQYF
TRBV6-6	TRBJ1-2	.	.	TGTGCCACCGAGACAGTTAACTATGGCTACACCTTC	CATETVNYGYTF
TRBV2	TRBJ1-2	.	.	TGTGCCAGCAGTGCTGGGGGGGCCGGCTATGGCTACACCTTC	CASSAGGAGYGYTF
TRBV11-3	TRBJ2-7	.	.	TGTGCCAGCAGCCTAAGCAGGGGTAACGAGCAGTACTTC	CASSLSRGNEQYF
TRBV30	TRBJ2-3	.	TRBD2	TGTGCCTGCATACTAGCGACAGATACGCAGTATTTT	CACILATDTQYF
TRBV9	TRBJ1-1	.	TRBD1	TGTGCCAGCAGCACCTCAGGGGGGAACACTGAAGCTTTCTTT	CASSTSGGNTEAFF
TRBV12-3/TRBV12-4	TRBJ2-3	.	.	TGTGCCAGCACCCTTTTTAGCACAGATACGCAGTATTTT	CASTLFSTDTQYF
TRBV27	TRBJ1-2	once	TRBD1	TGTGCCAGCAGTTACAAACAGGGGGCGCGCGGCTACACCTTC	CASSYKQGARGYTF
TRBV5-4	TRBJ1-2	.	TRBD1	TGTGCCAGCAGCTTGCGATCGCAGGGGGCCAACTATGGCTACACCTTC	CASSLRSQGANYGYTF
TRBV30	TRBJ2-5	once	.	TGTGCCTGGACGGGACAAGAGACCCAGTACTTC	CAWTGQETQYF
TRBV11-2	TRBJ2-5	.	.	TGTGCCAGCAGCTTGGGTGTGGACAGCAAGCAGACCCAGTACTTC	CASSLGVDSKQTQYF
TRBV5-4	TRBJ2-7	.	TRBD2	TGTGCCAGCAGCCCTTGGGCGGGAGGTTCCTTTGACGAGCAGTACTTC	CASSPWAGGSFDEQYF
TRBV15	TRBJ1-5	.	.	TGTGCCACCAGCGCCGAAGTGCGTCAGCCCCAGCATTTT	CATSAEVRQPQHF
TRBV2	TRBJ1-1	.	.	TGTGCCAGCAGTGAGCGGGTACTGAACACTGAAGCTTTCTTT	CASSERVLNTEAFF
TRBV5-4	TRBJ2-5	.	TRBD1	TGTGCCAGCAGGCCGGGACAGCAAGAGACCCAGTACTTC	CASRPGQQETQYF
TRBV10-1	TRBJ2-3	few	.	TGCGCCAGCAGTGAAGGGGACACGGTCACAGATACGCAGTATTTT	CASSEGDTVTDTQYF